The 11 T cell receptor beta chains below all came from one sample that was sequenced in a study of T cells in tuberculosis. Only in-frame clones appear in the TCRdb table, and some are missing; sequencing was by immunoSEQ multiplex PCR. The data contain more than 30,000 clones, 97% of them singletons. The sample consisted of PBMCs. The receptors derive from a donor between 10 and 35 years old with latent tuberculosis or without tuberculosis infection.

The chain joins TRBV6-5 to TRBJ2-7; TRBD2 might be the D (6 bases). The CDR3 is made up of 14 amino acids. V shed 9 bases and J shed 6 bases, with 21 bases lying between them. The V gene's germline CDR1 is MNHEY and CDR2 SVGAGI. CDR3: CASYRRANGGEQYF. In nucleotides, the CDR3 is TGTGCCAGTTACCGGCGGGCAAACGGGGGCGAGCAGTACTTC.

This chain connects TRBV7-8 to TRBJ1-2; 8 nucleotides match TRBD1. V shed 4 bases, J shed 3 bases, and the junction held 7 bases outside the gene matches. Germline V gene lookup returns CDR1 SGHVS and CDR2 FQNEAQ. There are 15 residues in the CDR3. The CDR3 nucleotides are TGTGCCAGCAGCTCGCAGGGGGCTTTGGACTATGGCTACACCTTC. Translating gives CASSSQGALDYGYTF.

The chain carries TRBV18 and TRBJ2-2, with D possibly being TRBD2 (6 bases). Germline CDR1 is KGHSH and CDR2 is LQKENI. The CDR3 extends over 16 amino acids. Trimming stripped 4 bases from V and 7 bases from J, with 19 bases between. The CDR3 spells CASSRGAPSAGGELFF. CDR3 DNA sequence: TGTGCCAGCTCACGCGGGGCGCCTTCAGCGGGCGGGGAGCTGTTTTTT.

V is TRBV15 and J is TRBJ1-1; D might be TRBD1 (6 bases). Trimming shortened V by 5 bases and J by 1 base, and 14 bases separated the two germline ends. This CDR3 contains 15 residues. The germline CDR1 and CDR2 sequences are LNHNV and YYDKDF (reference sequence). The CDR3 coding sequence is TGTGCCACCAGCGGTCCACAGGGACAGAACACTGAAGCTTTCTTT. Translated, it gives CATSGPQGQNTEAFF. The entire variable domain, with the rest obtained from reference TRBV15 and TRBJ1-1, is as follows: DAMVIQNPRYQVTQFGKPVTLSCSQTLNHNVMYWYQQKSSQAPKLLFHYYDKDFNNEADTPDNFQSRRPNTSFCFLDIRSPGLGDTAMYLCATSGPQGQNTEAFFGQGTRLTVV.

The chain couples TRBV6-6 to TRBJ1-3; tentatively, D is TRBD1 (5 bases). The CDR3 has 16 residues. With 6 bases removed from V and 4 bases from J, the gap between germline ends came to 19 bases. From germline, CDR1 is MNHNY and CDR2 SVGAGI (reference sequence). In DNA form, the CDR3 reads TGTGCCAGCAGGGACACAGGATCACATATCGGAAACACCATATATTTT. Protein sequence: CASRDTGSHIGNTIYF.

DNA of the CDR3: TGTGCCAGCAAAAGGGATGGACAAATGGGCGCTGGTGGCTACACCTTC. Translated: CASKRDGQMGAGGYTF. The V gene is TRBV2, the J gene TRBJ1-2; D may be TRBD1 (5 bases). Germline loops: CDR1 SNHLY, CDR2 FYNNEI. Trimming stripped 7 bases from V and 7 bases from J, with 25 bases between. The CDR3 covers 16 residues.

The chain has TRBV5-1 and TRBJ1-1; TRBD1 matches 7 bases. Germline CDR1 SGHRS, CDR2 YFSETQ. The CDR3 contains 14 residues. The ends lost 4 bases at V and 2 bases at J; junction bases unmatched: 5. The CDR3 region is CASSRGTANTEAFF. The CDR3 bases are TGCGCCAGCAGCCGCGGGACAGCTAACACTGAAGCTTTCTTT.

As for this clone: The sample holds other DNA sequences that translate to the same CDR3. V is TRBV9 and J is TRBJ2-5, with D possibly TRBD1 on 6 matching bases. Germline CDR1 reads SGDLS; CDR2 reads YYNGEE. The CDR3 loop spans 13 amino acids. Trimming stripped 0 bases from V and 4 bases from J, with 7 bases between. CDR3 amino acids: CASSVVGGETQYF. The CDR3 bases are TGTGCCAGCAGCGTAGTAGGGGGAGAGACCCAGTACTTC.

The chain is built from TRBV13 and TRBJ2-7; D is uncertain. The V gene lost 4 bases and the J gene lost 1 base, with 2 bases spanning the gap. The CDR3 is 11 amino acids. Germline assignment: CDR1 PRHDT and CDR2 FYEKMQ (reference sequence). CDR3 nucleotide sequence: TGTGCCAGCAGCTCATCCTACGAGCAGTACTTC. It yields the protein CASSSSYEQYF.

The rearrangement links TRBV5-1 to TRBJ2-1; 14 bases map to TRBD2. The V gene's germline CDR1 is SGHRS and CDR2 YFSETQ. Losses at the gene ends were 2 bases for V and 6 bases for J; bases not matched to a gene: 13. This CDR3 has 19 amino acids. CDR3 loop: CASSFRTSGGFSHTNEQFF. CDR3 nucleotides: TGCGCCAGCAGCTTCCGGACTAGCGGGGGGTTTTCCCACACCAATGAGCAGTTCTTC.

J is TRBJ2-7 and V is TRBV6-7, with no clear D. TRBV6-7 qualifies as an ORF whose function is uncertain. The V end lost 6 bases, the J end lost 5 bases, and 8 bases lay between the germline ends. The CDR3 runs to 11 residues. In DNA form, the CDR3 reads TGTGCCAGCAGAACTCTGGACGAGCAGTACTTC. This translates into CASRTLDEQYF.